Here is one T cell receptor (beta chain) with its context. Generated by immunoSEQ multiplex PCR, the TCRdb table keeps only in-frame clones and is missing some. This sample has fewer than 120,000 clones, with about three quarters found just once. These data originate in a study of blood T cell repertoires in COVID-19. Study-wide context: Sources were T cells, B-cell-depleted T cells, or PBMCs; the material itself was cDNA or gDNA.

The CDR3 is 18 amino acids. From germline, CDR1 is LGHNT and CDR2 FRNRAP. V shed 1 base, J shed 5 bases, and the junction held 9 bases outside the gene matches. The clonotype comes from a woman of 80 years or more with active or convalescent COVID-19. The sample comprised peripheral blood. The genes are TRBV12-5 and TRBJ2-5; TRBD2 matches at 14 bases. DNA for the CDR3: TGTGCTAGTGGTTTGGCCCTGACTAGCGGGAGGGCCGAGGAGACCCAGTACTTC. Translated, it gives CASGLALTSGRAEETQYF.